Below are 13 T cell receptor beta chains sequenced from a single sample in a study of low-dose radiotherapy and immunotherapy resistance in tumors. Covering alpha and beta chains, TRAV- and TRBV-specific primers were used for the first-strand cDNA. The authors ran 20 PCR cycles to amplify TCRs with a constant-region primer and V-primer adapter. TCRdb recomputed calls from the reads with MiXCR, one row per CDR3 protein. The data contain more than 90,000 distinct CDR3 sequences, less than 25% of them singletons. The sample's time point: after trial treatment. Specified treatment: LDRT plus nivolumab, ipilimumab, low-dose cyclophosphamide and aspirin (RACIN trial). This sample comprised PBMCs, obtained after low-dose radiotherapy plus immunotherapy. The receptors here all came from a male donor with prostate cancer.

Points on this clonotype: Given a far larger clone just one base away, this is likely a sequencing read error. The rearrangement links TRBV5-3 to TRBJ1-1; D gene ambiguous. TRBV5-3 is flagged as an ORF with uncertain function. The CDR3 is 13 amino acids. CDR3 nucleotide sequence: TGTGCCAGCAGCTTGAGGCTGAACACTGAAGCTTTCTTT. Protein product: CASSLRLNTEAFF.

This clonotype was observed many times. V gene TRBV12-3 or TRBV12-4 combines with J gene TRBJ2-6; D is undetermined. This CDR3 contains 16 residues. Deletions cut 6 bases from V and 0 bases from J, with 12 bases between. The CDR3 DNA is TGTGCCAGCAGCACCAGGTCGGGCTCTGGGGCCAACGTCCTGACTTTC. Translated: CASSTRSGSGANVLTF.

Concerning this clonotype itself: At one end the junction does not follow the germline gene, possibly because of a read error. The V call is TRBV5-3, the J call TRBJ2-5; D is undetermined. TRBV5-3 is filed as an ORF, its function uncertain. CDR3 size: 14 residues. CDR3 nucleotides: TGCGCCAGTAGCTTGGATTCTCCCTCAGAGACCCAGTACTTC. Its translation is CASSLDSPSETQYF.

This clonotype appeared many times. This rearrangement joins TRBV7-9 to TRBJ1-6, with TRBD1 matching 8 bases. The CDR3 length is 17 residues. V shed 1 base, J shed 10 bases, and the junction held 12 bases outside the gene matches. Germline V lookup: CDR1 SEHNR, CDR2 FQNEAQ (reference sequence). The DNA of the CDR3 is TGTGCCAGCAGCTTAGTACCCGGACAGGGAGCAAGGTCACCCCTCCACTTT. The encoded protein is CASSLVPGQGARSPLHF.

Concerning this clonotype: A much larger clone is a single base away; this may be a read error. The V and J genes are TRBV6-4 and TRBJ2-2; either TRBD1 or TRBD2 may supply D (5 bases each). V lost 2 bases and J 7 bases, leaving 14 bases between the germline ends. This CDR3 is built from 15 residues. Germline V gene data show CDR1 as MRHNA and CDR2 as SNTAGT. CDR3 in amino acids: CASSDGANGGGELFF. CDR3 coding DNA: TGTGCCAGCAGTGACGGGGCTAACGGAGGCGGGGAGCTGTTTTTT.

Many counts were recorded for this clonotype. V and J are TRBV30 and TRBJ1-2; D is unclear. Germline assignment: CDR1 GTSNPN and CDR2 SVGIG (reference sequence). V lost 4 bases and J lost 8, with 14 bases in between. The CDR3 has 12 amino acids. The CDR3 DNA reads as TGTGCCTGGAATTTAGGCTCGGGGGGCTACACCTTC. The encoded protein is CAWNLGSGGYTF. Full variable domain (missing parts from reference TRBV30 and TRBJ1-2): SQTIHQWPATLVQPVGSPLSLECTVEGTSNPNLYWYRQAAGRGLQLLFYSVGIGQISSEVPQNLSASRPQDRQFILSSKKLLLSDSGFYLCAWNLGSGGYTFGSGTRLTVV.

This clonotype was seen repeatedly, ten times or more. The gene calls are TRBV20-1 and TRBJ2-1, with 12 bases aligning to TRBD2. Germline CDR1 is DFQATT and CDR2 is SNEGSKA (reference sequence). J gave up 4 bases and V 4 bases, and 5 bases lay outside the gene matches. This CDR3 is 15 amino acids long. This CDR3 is CSAKATSGGYNEQFF. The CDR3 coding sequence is TGCAGTGCTAAAGCAACTAGCGGGGGGTACAATGAGCAGTTCTTC.

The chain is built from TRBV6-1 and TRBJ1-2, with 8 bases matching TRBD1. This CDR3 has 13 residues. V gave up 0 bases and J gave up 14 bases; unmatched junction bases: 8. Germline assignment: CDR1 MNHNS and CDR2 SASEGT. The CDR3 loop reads CASSEARQGRYTF. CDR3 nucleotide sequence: TGTGCCAGCAGTGAAGCCAGACAGGGGAGATATACCTTC.

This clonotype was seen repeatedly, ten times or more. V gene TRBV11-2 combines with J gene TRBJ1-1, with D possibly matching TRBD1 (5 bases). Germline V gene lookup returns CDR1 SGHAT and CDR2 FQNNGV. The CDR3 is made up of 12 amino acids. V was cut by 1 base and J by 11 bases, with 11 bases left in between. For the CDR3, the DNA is TGTGCCAGCAGCTTAGCACAGGCGGCCGCTTTCTTT. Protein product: CASSLAQAAAFF.

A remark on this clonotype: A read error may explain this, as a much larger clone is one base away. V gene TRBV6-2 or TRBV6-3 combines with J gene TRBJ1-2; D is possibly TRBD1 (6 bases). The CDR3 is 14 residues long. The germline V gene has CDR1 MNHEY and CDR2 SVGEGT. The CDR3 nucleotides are TGTGCCAGCAGTTTAACTGGCGGATTGGGGGGCTGCACCTTC. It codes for CASSLTGGLGGCTF.

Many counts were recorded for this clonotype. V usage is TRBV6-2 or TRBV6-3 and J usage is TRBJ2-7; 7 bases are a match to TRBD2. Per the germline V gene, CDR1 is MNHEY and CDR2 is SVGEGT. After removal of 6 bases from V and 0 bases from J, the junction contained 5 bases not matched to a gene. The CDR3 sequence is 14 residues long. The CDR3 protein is CASSERGTSYEQYF. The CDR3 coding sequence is TGTGCCAGCAGCGAGCGGGGAACCTCCTACGAGCAGTACTTC.

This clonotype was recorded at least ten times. The CDR3 coding sequence is TGCAGTGTCATCGACAGCCCGTGGACTGAAGCTTTCTTT. Its protein product is CSVIDSPWTEAFF. The V and J genes are TRBV20-1 and TRBJ1-1, with D possibly matching TRBD1 (5 bases). V shed 7 bases and J shed 5 bases, with 17 bases lying between them. The length of the CDR3 is 13 residues. The germline V gene has CDR1 DFQATT and CDR2 SNEGSKA (reference sequence).

DNA of the CDR3: TGCGCCAGCGAAACAGGGCTCACTGACACCGGGGAGCTGTTTTTT. Translating gives CASETGLTDTGELFF. The rearrangement uses TRBV5-1 and TRBJ2-2; a weak D match, TRBD1 (6 bases). The CDR3 totals 15 residues. V was trimmed by 7 bases and J by 3 bases, leaving 16 bases between them. Germline V lookup: CDR1 SGHRS, CDR2 YFSETQ.